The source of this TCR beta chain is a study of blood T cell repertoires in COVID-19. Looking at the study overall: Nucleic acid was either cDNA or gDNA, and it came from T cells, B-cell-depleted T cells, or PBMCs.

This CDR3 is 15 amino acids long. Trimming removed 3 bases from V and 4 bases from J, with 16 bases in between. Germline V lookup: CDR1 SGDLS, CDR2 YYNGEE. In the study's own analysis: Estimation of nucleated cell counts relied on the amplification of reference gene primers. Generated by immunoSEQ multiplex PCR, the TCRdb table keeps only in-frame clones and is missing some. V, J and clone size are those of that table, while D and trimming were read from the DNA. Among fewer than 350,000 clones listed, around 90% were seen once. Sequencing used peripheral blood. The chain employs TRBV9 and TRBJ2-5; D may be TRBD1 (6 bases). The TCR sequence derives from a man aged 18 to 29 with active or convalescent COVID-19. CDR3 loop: CASSDRTDLIETQYF. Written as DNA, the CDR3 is TGTGCCAGCAGCGATAGGACAGACCTTATAGAGACCCAGTACTTC.